Each of the 8 T cell receptor beta chains below was sequenced from the same sample in a study of cytomegalovirus exposure and HLA in healthy donors. The PCR ran on 60 Vbeta and 13 Jbeta primers. Assay: immunoSEQ multiplex PCR; the TCRdb copy retains only in-frame clones and omits some. Here the sample spans under 250,000 clones, 70% to 80% being singletons. The sample was PBMCs. All receptors derive from a male donor in good health and CMV-seronegative.

The chain combines TRBV5-1 with TRBJ2-5; 8 bases line up with TRBD2. The germline V gene encodes CDR1 SGHRS and CDR2 YFSETQ. The CDR3 loop spans 16 amino acids. V trimming: 1 base; J trimming: 1 base; junction bases outside the gene matches: 6. The CDR3 nucleotides are TGCGCCAGCAGCTTGCGGGGGGGAGGCGGCCAAGAGACCCAGTACTTC. This sequence encodes CASSLRGGGGQETQYF.

J is TRBJ2-7 and V is TRBV29-1, with unresolved D. V lost 3 bases and J 5 bases, leaving 8 bases between the germline ends. This CDR3 spans 11 amino acids. Germline lookup yields CDR1 SQVTM and CDR2 ANQGSEA. CDR3 nucleotides: TGCAGCGTTGACCGTGGCCACGAGCAGTACTTC. It encodes CSVDRGHEQYF.

This clone showed up just a few times. This chain connects TRBV4-1 to TRBJ2-1, with 9 bases fitting TRBD2. From germline, CDR1 is MGHRA and CDR2 YSYEKL. V lost 1 base to trimming and J lost 6 bases; unmatched junction nucleotides: 13. The CDR3 spans 18 residues. This CDR3 is CASSQVMREGLYRNEQFF. The DNA of the CDR3 is TGCGCCAGCAGCCAAGTGATGCGGGAGGGTCTGTATCGCAATGAGCAGTTCTTC.

V is TRBV19 and J is TRBJ1-6; 9 bases line up with TRBD1. The germline V gene has CDR1 LNHDA and CDR2 SQIVND (reference sequence). Unmatched junction bases numbered 5, after V lost 10 bases and J lost 1 base. This CDR3 has 15 residues. The CDR3 spells CATSDRGSYNSPLHF. In DNA form, the CDR3 reads TGTGCCACCTCGGACAGGGGTTCCTATAATTCACCCCTCCACTTT.

The rearrangement joins TRBV28 to TRBJ1-4, with unresolved D. Trimming shortened V by 2 bases and J by 1 base, and 8 bases separated the two germline ends. This CDR3 spans 15 amino acids. Germline CDR1 is MDHEN and CDR2 is SYDVKM. CDR3 DNA sequence: TGTGCCAGCAGTTTAACCGGGAAAACTAATGAAAAACTGTTTTTT. This sequence encodes CASSLTGKTNEKLFF.

This clone was detected only a few times. The genes are TRBV27 and TRBJ2-7; TRBD2 might be the D (6 bases). CDR1 and CDR2 from the germline V gene are MNHEY and SMNVEV (reference sequence). This CDR3 contains 16 residues. The V end was cut by 6 bases, the J end by 2 bases, with 20 bases between. CDR3 bases: TGTGCCAGCAGATCCCCCCTGGGGCGGGGAACCTACGAGCAGTACTTC. It translates to CASRSPLGRGTYEQYF.

The chain employs TRBV9 and TRBJ2-7; possibly TRBD2 for D (6 bases). This CDR3 spans 16 amino acids. The germline V and J ends were trimmed by 3 bases and 0 bases, with 16 bases remaining between them. The germline V gene has CDR1 SGDLS and CDR2 YYNGEE. CDR3 region: CASSAGGGYGSYEQYF. CDR3 bases: TGTGCCAGCAGCGCCGGTGGGGGGTATGGCTCCTACGAGCAGTACTTC.

With respect to this clone: At one of its ends the junction is not consistent with the germline gene, which may arise from a read error. The sample carries other DNA sequences with the same CDR3. The V gene is TRBV9, the J gene TRBJ2-4, with 9 bases that match TRBD1. Per the germline V gene, CDR1 is SGDLS and CDR2 is YYNGEE. CDR3 length equals 20 residues. The CDR3 DNA is TGCGCCAGCAGCGACGGAGGGGGCCTACAGGGGGCCGGGTCCAAAAACATTCAGTACTTC. This translates into CASSDGGGLQGAGSKNIQYF.